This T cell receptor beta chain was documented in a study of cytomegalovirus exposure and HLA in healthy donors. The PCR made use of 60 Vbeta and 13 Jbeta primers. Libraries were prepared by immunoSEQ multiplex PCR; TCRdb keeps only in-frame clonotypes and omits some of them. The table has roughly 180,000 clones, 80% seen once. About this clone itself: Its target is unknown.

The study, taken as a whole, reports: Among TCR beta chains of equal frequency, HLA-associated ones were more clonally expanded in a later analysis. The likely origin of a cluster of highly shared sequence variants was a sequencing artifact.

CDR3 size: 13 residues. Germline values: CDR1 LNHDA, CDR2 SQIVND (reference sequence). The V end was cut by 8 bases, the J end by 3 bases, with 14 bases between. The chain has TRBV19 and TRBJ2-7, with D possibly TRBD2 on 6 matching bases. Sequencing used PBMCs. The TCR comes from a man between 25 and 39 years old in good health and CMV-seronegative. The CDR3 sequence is CASPSGEVYEQYF. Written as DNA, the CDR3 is TGTGCCAGTCCCTCCGGGGAGGTCTACGAGCAGTACTTC. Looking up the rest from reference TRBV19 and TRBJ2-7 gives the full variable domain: DGGITQSPKYLFRKEGQNVTLSCEQNLNHDAMYWYRQDPGQGLRLIYYSQIVNDFQKGDIAEGYSVSREKKESFPLTVTSAQKNPTAFYLCASPSGEVYEQYFGPGTRLTVT.